The 18 T cell receptor beta chains reported below all come from one sample, sequenced in a study of radiation and T cells in renal cell carcinoma. Using immunoSEQ multiplex PCR, the repertoire was profiled, and TCRdb retains in-frame clones only, with some absent. This table has 10,000 to 15,000 clones, less than 75% appearing once. The treatment is: treatment-naive control, cytoreductive nephrectomy. The sequencing here drew on tumor tissue, taken from a patient whose treatment was nephrectomy without radiotherapy. The receptor source for this set is an elderly woman with renal cell carcinoma.

V gene TRBV5-4 combines with J gene TRBJ1-2; D perhaps matches TRBD1 (5 bases). With 0 bases removed from V and 5 bases from J, the gap between germline ends came to 14 bases. Germline assignment: CDR1 SGHNT and CDR2 YYREEE (reference sequence). The CDR3 contains 15 residues. The CDR3 loop is CASSLGVGLRYGYTF. The DNA of the CDR3 is TGTGCCAGCAGCTTGGGGGTGGGGCTAAGGTATGGCTACACCTTC.

V usage is TRBV18 and J usage is TRBJ2-5; 7 nucleotides align to TRBD1. Per the germline V gene, CDR1 is KGHSH and CDR2 is LQKENI. This CDR3 contains 17 residues. Trimming cost V 3 bases and J 0 bases; bases outside gene matches: 10. The CDR3 spells CASSPRSGTVYQETQYF. As DNA, the CDR3 is TGTGCCAGCTCACCCCGATCCGGGACAGTGTACCAAGAGACCCAGTACTTC.

This clone showed up just a few times. The chain recombines TRBV21-1 with TRBJ1-2. TRBV21-1 has pseudogene status. The CDR3 contains 11 residues. The CDR3 DNA is TGTGCCAGCAGCAGGGGGGGTGGCTACACCTTC. Amino acid sequence: CASSRGGGYTF.

The J gene is TRBJ2-2, the V gene TRBV19; 8 bases are shared with TRBD2. The CDR3 is 15 residues long. Looked up from germline, CDR1 is LNHDA and CDR2 is SQIVND (reference sequence). Trimming at V came to 5 bases and at J to 5 bases, leaving 7 bases not matched to a gene. The CDR3 spells CASSGASGWTGELFF. The CDR3 DNA sequence: TGTGCCAGTAGTGGCGCTAGCGGGTGGACCGGGGAGCTGTTTTTT.

This rearrangement joins TRBV27 to TRBJ1-5, with D uncertain. V was pared by 3 bases and J by 3 bases, with 6 bases between. The length of the CDR3 is 13 residues. Germline V gene sequence: CDR1 MNHEY, CDR2 SMNVEV (reference sequence). The CDR3 region is CASSLGSNQPQHF. The CDR3 DNA sequence: TGTGCCAGCAGTTTGGGTTCCAATCAGCCCCAGCATTTT.

The gene calls are TRBV5-8 and TRBJ1-2; no clear D gene. Germline CDR1 SGHTS, CDR2 YDEGEE. CDR3 length equals 12 residues. V was trimmed by 3 bases and J by 3 bases, leaving 6 bases between them. This CDR3 is CASSSFDYGYTF. In DNA form, the CDR3 reads TGTGCCAGCAGCTCGTTCGACTATGGCTACACCTTC.

The rearrangement uses TRBV10-3 and TRBJ2-3; no reliable D call. The CDR3 length is 15 residues. Germline CDR1 and CDR2: ENHRY and SYGVKD. Trimming shortened V by 0 bases and J by 0 bases, and 7 bases separated the two germline ends. The CDR3 protein is CAISESNGSTDTQYF. The CDR3 nucleotides read TGTGCCATCAGTGAGTCGAACGGTAGCACAGATACGCAGTATTTT.

The chain joins TRBV7-8 to TRBJ1-2; perhaps TRBD1 as D (5 bases). Deletions cut 1 base from V and 6 bases from J, with 9 bases between. CDR1 SGHVS and CDR2 FQNEAQ come from the germline V gene. CDR3 length: 13 residues. DNA for the CDR3: TGTGCCAGCAGCTTAGGTGGGGGTGATGGCTACACCTTC. It specifies CASSLGGGDGYTF.

V gene TRBV2 combines with J gene TRBJ2-1; the D gene is possibly TRBD1 (6 bases). Per the germline V gene, CDR1 is SNHLY and CDR2 is FYNNEI. The CDR3 is made up of 15 amino acids. With 5 bases removed from V and 4 bases from J, the gap between germline ends came to 15 bases. The CDR3 DNA is TGTGCCAGCAGTTTAGGGGGAGCCTTATACAATGAGCAGTTCTTC. It codes for CASSLGGALYNEQFF.

This clone has just a few counts. The chain couples TRBV7-2 to TRBJ1-5, with a weak D call TRBD1 (6 bases). Deletions cut 5 bases from V and 10 bases from J, with 9 bases between. Germline CDR1 and CDR2: SGHTA and FQGNSA. This CDR3 spans 11 amino acids. The CDR3 reads CASSEGGPQHF. The DNA of the CDR3 is TGTGCCAGCAGCGAGGGGGGACCCCAGCATTTT.

This clone qualifies as medium-sized. This chain links TRBV7-7 with TRBJ2-1, with 14 bases identical to TRBD2. Germline CDR1 reads SSHAT; CDR2 reads FNYEAQ (reference sequence). The CDR3 extends over 16 amino acids. V was clipped by 1 base and J by 5 bases; unmatched bases: 1. CDR3 nucleotides: TGTGCCAGCAGCTTAGGACTAGCGGGGGGGCACAATGAGCAGTTCTTC. This encodes CASSLGLAGGHNEQFF.

V gene TRBV10-3 combines with J gene TRBJ2-4; D uncertain. The CDR3 extends over 16 amino acids. Looked up from germline, CDR1 is ENHRY and CDR2 is SYGVKD. V was pared by 0 bases and J by 0 bases, with 9 bases between. The CDR3 coding sequence is TGTGCCATCAGTGAGTCGAGGTGGGAAGCCAAAAACATTCAGTACTTC. Encoded protein: CAISESRWEAKNIQYF.

The V gene is TRBV4-2, the J gene TRBJ2-3; 10 bases map to TRBD2. V lost 4 bases, J lost 1 base, and 5 bases stayed unmatched. The CDR3 has 16 amino acids. Germline values: CDR1 LGHNA, CDR2 YNFKEQ. CDR3 amino acids: CASSPLAGGGTDTQYF. The CDR3 DNA reads TGTGCCAGCAGCCCTTTAGCGGGGGGCGGCACAGATACGCAGTATTTT.

As concerns this clone: Compared with germline, one end of the junction differs, possibly owing to a read error. This chain connects TRBV6-6 to TRBJ1-6; D is possibly TRBD1 (6 bases). The CDR3 runs to 15 residues. The germline V gene has CDR1 MNHNY and CDR2 SVGAGI (reference sequence). CDR3 coding DNA: TGTGCCATCAGTGAGTCCCGGGGGCAAAATTCACCCCTCCACTTT. It yields the protein CAISESRGQNSPLHF.

The gene calls are TRBV7-9 and TRBJ2-1, with unresolved D. V lost 6 bases and J lost 8, with 11 bases in between. Germline loops: CDR1 SEHNR, CDR2 FQNEAQ (reference sequence). The CDR3 consists of 12 residues. CDR3 coding DNA: TGTGCCAGCAGTGCCGTAGTAGATGAGCAGTTCTTC. Its protein product is CASSAVVDEQFF.

V gene TRBV7-8 combines with J gene TRBJ1-5, with 10 bases that match TRBD1. With V trimmed by 4 bases and J by 6 bases, 6 bases remained unmatched. The CDR3 is 15 residues long. Germline lookup yields CDR1 SGHVS and CDR2 FQNEAQ. CDR3 amino acids: CASSSAGQGTQPQHF. The CDR3 nucleotides are TGTGCCAGCAGCTCAGCGGGACAGGGGACTCAGCCCCAGCATTTT.

The rearrangement uses TRBV4-1 and TRBJ2-1, with 10 bases identical to TRBD2. J lost 6 bases, V lost 1 base, and 9 bases had no gene match. Germline V gene sequence: CDR1 MGHRA, CDR2 YSYEKL. This CDR3 contains 17 residues. The DNA of the CDR3 is TGCGCCAGCAGCCAAGGGGTGTTAGCGGGGGGTACCAATGAGCAGTTCTTC. This sequence encodes CASSQGVLAGGTNEQFF.

By sample share, this clone is large (0.1 to 1%). The chain links TRBV4-3 to TRBJ1-1, with D unclear. The germline V gene encodes CDR1 LGHNA and CDR2 YSLEER. Trimming removed 0 bases from V and 3 bases from J, with 5 bases in between. This CDR3 contains 13 residues. Written as DNA, the CDR3 is TGCGCCAGCAGCCAAGATTGGGACACTGAAGCTTTCTTT. It encodes CASSQDWDTEAFF.